Listed below are T cell receptor beta chains from one sample, sequenced in a study of blood T cell repertoires in COVID-19. Generated by immunoSEQ multiplex PCR, the TCRdb table keeps only in-frame clones and is missing some. The sample shows about 280,000 clones, roughly 80% of them seen only once. The sequenced material came from PBMCs or T cells enriched from blood (not recorded which). These receptors all come from a man between 35 and 55 years old who had been exposed to COVID-19. Both conserved end residues are part of each CDR3. Fields, in order: J gene, V gene, D gene, clone size, CDR3 DNA, CDR3 protein. D genes are given only for firm matches. The size entry is marked missing in some rows and otherwise reads once, few, many or a size class.

j_gene: TRBJ1-2
v_gene: TRBV9
d_gene: NA
abundance: few
CDR3nt: TGTGCCAGCAGGTCCCAGGGGGGCTACACCTTC
CDR3aa: CASRSQGGYTF

j_gene: TRBJ2-7
v_gene: TRBV5-6
d_gene: TRBD1
abundance: NA
CDR3nt: TGTGCCAGCAGCCAACAGGGGAGCCCCCCCTACGAGCAGTACTTC
CDR3aa: CASSQQGSPPYEQYF

j_gene: TRBJ1-2
v_gene: TRBV12-3/TRBV12-4
d_gene: NA
abundance: NA
CDR3nt: TGTGCCAGCAGTAGGGGGGGCGGCTACACCTTC
CDR3aa: CASSRGGGYTF

j_gene: TRBJ2-7
v_gene: TRBV11-2
d_gene: TRBD2
abundance: NA
CDR3nt: TGTGCCAGCAGCGGGGCAAGCGGGAGGGTCGTCTACGAGCAGTACTTC
CDR3aa: CASSGASGRVVYEQYF

j_gene: TRBJ1-3
v_gene: TRBV6-5
d_gene: NA
abundance: NA
CDR3nt: TGTGCCAGCAGGACAGGAATCTCTGGAAACACCATATATTTT
CDR3aa: CASRTGISGNTIYF

j_gene: TRBJ2-2
v_gene: TRBV18
d_gene: NA
abundance: once
CDR3nt: TGTGCCAGCTCCGCGGGTTACTACACCGGGGAGCTGTTTTTT
CDR3aa: CASSAGYYTGELFF

j_gene: TRBJ2-2
v_gene: TRBV6-5
d_gene: NA
abundance: NA
CDR3nt: TGTGCCAGCAGAGCGGGCCAGCGCCCCGGGGAGCTGTTTTTT
CDR3aa: CASRAGQRPGELFF

j_gene: TRBJ2-7
v_gene: TRBV5-1
d_gene: TRBD1
abundance: NA
CDR3nt: TGCGCCAGCAGCTTGGGTGGGACAGGGGCCTACGAGCAGTACTTC
CDR3aa: CASSLGGTGAYEQYF

j_gene: TRBJ1-3
v_gene: TRBV30
d_gene: TRBD1
abundance: few
CDR3nt: TGTGCCTGGAAAGGGGACAGGGTTTATACAACCCTTGGAAACACCATATATTTT
CDR3aa: CAWKGDRVYTTLGNTIYF

j_gene: TRBJ2-6
v_gene: TRBV11-3
d_gene: NA
abundance: NA
CDR3nt: TGTGCCAGCAGCTCCTCCCCTACGGGTACTGGGGCCAACGTCCTGACTTTC
CDR3aa: CASSSSPTGTGANVLTF

j_gene: TRBJ1-6
v_gene: TRBV5-6
d_gene: NA
abundance: NA
CDR3nt: TGTGCCAGCAGCTTAAGCAATTCACCCCTCCACTTT
CDR3aa: CASSLSNSPLHF

j_gene: TRBJ1-4
v_gene: TRBV5-6
d_gene: NA
abundance: NA
CDR3nt: TGTGCCAGCAGCTTGGCGGGGGTTTTAGGTGAAAAACTGTTTTTT
CDR3aa: CASSLAGVLGEKLFF

j_gene: TRBJ1-1
v_gene: TRBV7-3
d_gene: NA
abundance: NA
CDR3nt: TGTGCCAGCAGCTATCGTGGGTCGGGCACTGAAGCTTTCTTT
CDR3aa: CASSYRGSGTEAFF

j_gene: TRBJ2-6
v_gene: TRBV19
d_gene: NA
abundance: NA
CDR3nt: TGTGCCAGTTCCCGTGACAGGTCTGGGGCCAACGTCCTGACTTTC
CDR3aa: CASSRDRSGANVLTF

j_gene: TRBJ2-7
v_gene: TRBV5-1
d_gene: TRBD2
abundance: once
CDR3nt: TGCGCCAGCAGCTCGCGAGCGGGAGGGGGTGCGTCCTACGAGCAGTACTTC
CDR3aa: CASSSRAGGGASYEQYF

j_gene: TRBJ2-1
v_gene: TRBV30
d_gene: NA
abundance: NA
CDR3nt: TGTGCCTGGAGTGTACTTCCGGGTCTCAATGAGCAGTTCTTC
CDR3aa: CAWSVLPGLNEQFF

j_gene: TRBJ2-7
v_gene: TRBV19
d_gene: NA
abundance: NA
CDR3nt: TGTGCCAGTAGTATTTCCGCCAGGAAGGTCTCCTACGAGCAGTACTTC
CDR3aa: CASSISARKVSYEQYF

j_gene: TRBJ2-7
v_gene: TRBV6-5
d_gene: NA
abundance: NA
CDR3nt: TGTGCCAGCAGTTACTCCTTGGGCAGAACTTCCTACGAGCAGTACTTC
CDR3aa: CASSYSLGRTSYEQYF

j_gene: TRBJ2-5
v_gene: TRBV6-2/TRBV6-3
d_gene: NA
abundance: NA
CDR3nt: TGTGCCAGCAGTTACGGACTAATAGAGACCCAGTACTTC
CDR3aa: CASSYGLIETQYF

j_gene: TRBJ1-1
v_gene: TRBV29-1
d_gene: NA
abundance: few
CDR3nt: TGCAGCGTTGACGGGGGGACTGAAGCTTTCTTT
CDR3aa: CSVDGGTEAFF

j_gene: TRBJ2-5
v_gene: TRBV9
d_gene: TRBD1
abundance: NA
CDR3nt: TGTGCCAGCAGCGTAAGTCACAGGGGTTTGGGAGAGACCCAGTACTTC
CDR3aa: CASSVSHRGLGETQYF

j_gene: TRBJ2-7
v_gene: TRBV2
d_gene: TRBD2
abundance: NA
CDR3nt: TGTGCCAGCAGTGCCCTAGCGGGAGGGCCGCGGTACGAGCAGTACTTC
CDR3aa: CASSALAGGPRYEQYF

j_gene: TRBJ1-2
v_gene: TRBV6-2/TRBV6-3
d_gene: NA
abundance: NA
CDR3nt: TGTGCCAGCAGTTACAAGACAGAATATGGCTACACCTTC
CDR3aa: CASSYKTEYGYTF

j_gene: TRBJ2-1
v_gene: TRBV11-2
d_gene: NA
abundance: NA
CDR3nt: TGTGCCAGCAGCCCACGGACACTCTACAATGAGCAGTTCTTC
CDR3aa: CASSPRTLYNEQFF

j_gene: TRBJ2-3
v_gene: TRBV7-1
d_gene: TRBD2
abundance: NA
CDR3nt: TGTGCCAGCAGCTCCCCGTTGGGACTAGCGGGAGGGCCAGGGGACACCACCCAGAGAGATACGCAGTATTTT
CDR3aa: CASSSPLGLAGGPGDTTQRDTQYF

j_gene: TRBJ2-5
v_gene: TRBV15
d_gene: TRBD1
abundance: NA
CDR3nt: TGTGCCACCAGCAGAGAGAGAGGGACAGGGCAAGAGACCCAGTACTTC
CDR3aa: CATSRERGTGQETQYF

j_gene: TRBJ1-1
v_gene: TRBV18
d_gene: NA
abundance: NA
CDR3nt: TGTGCCAGCTCCCGGGGGAGCCAGAACGCTGAAGCTTTCTTT
CDR3aa: CASSRGSQNAEAFF

j_gene: TRBJ2-1
v_gene: TRBV19
d_gene: TRBD2
abundance: NA
CDR3nt: TGTGCCAGTAAATCTAGCGGGAGGGTCAGCGATGAGCAGTTCTTC
CDR3aa: CASKSSGRVSDEQFF

j_gene: TRBJ1-2
v_gene: TRBV6-5
d_gene: NA
abundance: NA
CDR3nt: TGTGCCCCAGGGCCGAGTTTTGGACATGGCTACACCTTC
CDR3aa: CAPGPSFGHGYTF

j_gene: TRBJ2-7
v_gene: TRBV5-4
d_gene: NA
abundance: NA
CDR3nt: TGTGCCAGCAGCTTTGGGAGCGGCGAGCAGTACTTC
CDR3aa: CASSFGSGEQYF

j_gene: TRBJ2-1
v_gene: TRBV18
d_gene: TRBD1
abundance: NA
CDR3nt: TGTGCCAGCTTCAAAAACCGGGACAGGGGAAGGGATGAGCAGTTCTTC
CDR3aa: CASFKNRDRGRDEQFF

j_gene: TRBJ1-1
v_gene: TRBV11-1
d_gene: NA
abundance: once
CDR3nt: TGTGCCAGCAGTCCTCCCAGGGGATTGGGGACTGAAGCTTTCTTT
CDR3aa: CASSPPRGLGTEAFF

j_gene: TRBJ1-4
v_gene: TRBV7-8
d_gene: TRBD1
abundance: NA
CDR3nt: TGTGCCAGCAGCCCACCCTTCGGGGACAGGGACTACGAAAAACTGTTTTTT
CDR3aa: CASSPPFGDRDYEKLFF

j_gene: TRBJ1-3
v_gene: TRBV4-1
d_gene: NA
abundance: once
CDR3nt: TGCGCCAGCCGTAGCGAAAACGGAAACACCATATATTTT
CDR3aa: CASRSENGNTIYF

j_gene: TRBJ2-1
v_gene: TRBV12-3/TRBV12-4
d_gene: TRBD2
abundance: NA
CDR3nt: TGTGCCAGCAGTTGGCGGGAGAGTGAGCAGTTCTTC
CDR3aa: CASSWRESEQFF

j_gene: TRBJ2-5
v_gene: TRBV3-1/TRBV3-2
d_gene: NA
abundance: NA
CDR3nt: TGTGCCAGCAGCCAAGCGGGGGTCCGGATCGGGGAGGCCCAGTACTTC
CDR3aa: CASSQAGVRIGEAQYF

j_gene: TRBJ1-1
v_gene: TRBV5-5
d_gene: NA
abundance: once
CDR3nt: TGTGCCAGCAGCGCGCTTGGAGGGGCTGAAGCTTTCTTT
CDR3aa: CASSALGGAEAFF

j_gene: TRBJ2-7
v_gene: TRBV20-1
d_gene: TRBD2
abundance: NA
CDR3nt: TGCAGTGCTAGTCCCCTACCTAGCGGAAGCTCCTACGAGCAGTACTTC
CDR3aa: CSASPLPSGSSYEQYF

j_gene: TRBJ1-2
v_gene: TRBV15
d_gene: NA
abundance: NA
CDR3nt: TGTGCCACCAGCAGAGGGGGCCAGGTTGATGGCTACACCTTC
CDR3aa: CATSRGGQVDGYTF

j_gene: TRBJ2-5
v_gene: TRBV5-1
d_gene: NA
abundance: NA
CDR3nt: TGCGCCAGCAGCTTGGGCACAAGACAAGAGACCCAGTACTTC
CDR3aa: CASSLGTRQETQYF